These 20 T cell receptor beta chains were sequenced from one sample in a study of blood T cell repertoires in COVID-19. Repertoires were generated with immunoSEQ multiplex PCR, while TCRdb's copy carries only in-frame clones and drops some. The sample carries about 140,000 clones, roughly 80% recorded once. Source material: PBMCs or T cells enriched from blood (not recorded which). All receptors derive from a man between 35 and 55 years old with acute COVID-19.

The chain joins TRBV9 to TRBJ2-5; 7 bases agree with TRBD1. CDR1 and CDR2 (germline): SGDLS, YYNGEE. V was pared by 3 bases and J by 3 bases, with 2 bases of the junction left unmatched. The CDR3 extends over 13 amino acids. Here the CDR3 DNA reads TGTGCCAGCAGCGAGACAGGGAAAGAGACCCAGTACTTC. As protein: CASSETGKETQYF.

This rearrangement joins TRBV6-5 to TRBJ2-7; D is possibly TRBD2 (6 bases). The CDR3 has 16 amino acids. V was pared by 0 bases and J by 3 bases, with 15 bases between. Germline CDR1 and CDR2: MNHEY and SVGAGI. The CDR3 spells CASSYSAPSDDYEQYF. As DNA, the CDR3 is TGTGCCAGCAGTTACTCGGCCCCTAGCGATGACTACGAGCAGTACTTC.

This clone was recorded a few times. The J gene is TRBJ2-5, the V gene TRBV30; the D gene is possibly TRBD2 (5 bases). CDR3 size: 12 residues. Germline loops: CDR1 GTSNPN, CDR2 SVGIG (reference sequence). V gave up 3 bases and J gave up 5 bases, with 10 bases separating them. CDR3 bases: TGTGCCTGGAGAGGCCCGGGGGAGACCCAGTACTTC. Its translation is CAWRGPGETQYF.

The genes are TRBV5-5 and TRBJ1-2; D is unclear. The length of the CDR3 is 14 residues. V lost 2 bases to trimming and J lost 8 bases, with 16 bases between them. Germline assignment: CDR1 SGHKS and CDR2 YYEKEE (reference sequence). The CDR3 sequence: CASSFDPGPGGYTF. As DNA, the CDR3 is TGTGCCAGCAGCTTTGACCCTGGGCCGGGAGGCTACACCTTC.

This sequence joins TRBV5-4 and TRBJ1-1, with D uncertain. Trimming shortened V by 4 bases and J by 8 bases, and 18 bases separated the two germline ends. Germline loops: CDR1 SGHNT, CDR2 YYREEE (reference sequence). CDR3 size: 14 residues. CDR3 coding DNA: TGTGCCAGCAGCCCCGAGCGCACGGAATTCGAAGCTTTCTTT. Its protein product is CASSPERTEFEAFF.

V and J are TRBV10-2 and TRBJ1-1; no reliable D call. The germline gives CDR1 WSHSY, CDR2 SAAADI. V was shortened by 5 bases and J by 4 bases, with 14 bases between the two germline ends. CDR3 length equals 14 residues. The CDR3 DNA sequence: TGCGCCAGCAGTTTTGGCCAGACTGTCACTGAAGCTTTCTTT. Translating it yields CASSFGQTVTEAFF.

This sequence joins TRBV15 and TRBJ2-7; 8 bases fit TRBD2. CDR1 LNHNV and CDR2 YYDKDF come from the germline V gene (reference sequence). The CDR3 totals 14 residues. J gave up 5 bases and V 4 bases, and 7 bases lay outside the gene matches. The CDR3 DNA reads TGTGCCACCAGCAACGTGCGGGGGGCCGACGAGCAGTACTTC. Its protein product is CATSNVRGADEQYF.

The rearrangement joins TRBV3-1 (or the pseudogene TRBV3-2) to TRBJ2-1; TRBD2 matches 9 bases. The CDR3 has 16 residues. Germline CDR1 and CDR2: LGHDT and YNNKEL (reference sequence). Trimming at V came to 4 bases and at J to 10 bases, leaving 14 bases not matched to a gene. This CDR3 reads CASSPYGSGGPGEQFF. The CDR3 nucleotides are TGTGCCAGCAGCCCCTATGGTAGCGGGGGCCCCGGGGAGCAGTTCTTC.

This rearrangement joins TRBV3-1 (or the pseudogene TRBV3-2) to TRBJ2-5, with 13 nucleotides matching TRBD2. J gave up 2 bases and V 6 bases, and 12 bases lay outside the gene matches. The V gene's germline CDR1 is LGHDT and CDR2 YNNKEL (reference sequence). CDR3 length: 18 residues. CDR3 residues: CASSFWTSGSGVQETQYF. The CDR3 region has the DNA TGTGCCAGCAGTTTCTGGACTAGCGGGAGTGGCGTACAAGAGACCCAGTACTTC.

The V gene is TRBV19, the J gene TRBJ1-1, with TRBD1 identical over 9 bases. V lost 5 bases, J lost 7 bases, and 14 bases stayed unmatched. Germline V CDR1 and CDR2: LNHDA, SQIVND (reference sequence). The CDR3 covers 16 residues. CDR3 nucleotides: TGTGCCAGTAGTCCAGGGACAGGGTCCGGGAGGGATGAAGCTTTCTTT. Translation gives CASSPGTGSGRDEAFF.

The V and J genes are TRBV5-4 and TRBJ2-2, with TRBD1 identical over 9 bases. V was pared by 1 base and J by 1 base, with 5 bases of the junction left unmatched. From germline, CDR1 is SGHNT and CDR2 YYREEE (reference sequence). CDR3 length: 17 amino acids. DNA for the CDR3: TGTGCCAGCAGCTTGCCCCCGGGACAGGGGAACACCGGGGAGCTGTTTTTT. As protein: CASSLPPGQGNTGELFF.

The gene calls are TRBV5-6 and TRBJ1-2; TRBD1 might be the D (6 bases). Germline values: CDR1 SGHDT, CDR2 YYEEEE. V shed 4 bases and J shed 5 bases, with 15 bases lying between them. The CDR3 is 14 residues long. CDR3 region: CASSRTVFPYGYTF. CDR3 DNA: TGTGCCAGCAGCCGGACAGTTTTTCCTTATGGCTACACCTTC.

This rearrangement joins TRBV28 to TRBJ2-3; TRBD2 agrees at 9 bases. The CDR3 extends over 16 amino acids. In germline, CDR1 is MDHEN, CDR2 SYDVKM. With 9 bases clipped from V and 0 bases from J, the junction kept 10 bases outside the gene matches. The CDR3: CASNSFSGGSTDTQYF. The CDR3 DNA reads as TGTGCCAGTAACTCATTCAGCGGGGGGAGCACAGATACGCAGTATTTT.

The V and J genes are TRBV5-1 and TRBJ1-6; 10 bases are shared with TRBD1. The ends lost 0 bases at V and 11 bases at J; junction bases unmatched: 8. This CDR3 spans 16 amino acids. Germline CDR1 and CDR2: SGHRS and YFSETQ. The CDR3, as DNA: TGCGCCAGCAGCTTGGCTCCGGGACAGGGGTTTGCACCCCTCCACTTT. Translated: CASSLAPGQGFAPLHF.

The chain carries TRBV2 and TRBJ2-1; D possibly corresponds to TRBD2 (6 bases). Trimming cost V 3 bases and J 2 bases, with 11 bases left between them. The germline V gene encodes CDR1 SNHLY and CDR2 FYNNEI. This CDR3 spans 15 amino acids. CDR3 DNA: TGTGCCAGCAGTGAGCAATCGGGGGCCTACAATGAGCAGTTCTTC. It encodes CASSEQSGAYNEQFF.

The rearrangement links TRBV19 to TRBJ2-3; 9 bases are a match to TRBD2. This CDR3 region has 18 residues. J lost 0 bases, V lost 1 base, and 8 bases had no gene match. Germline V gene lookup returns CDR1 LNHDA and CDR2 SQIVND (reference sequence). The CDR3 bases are TGTGCCAGTAGTATAGTTTGGTCGACTAGCGGTAGCACAGATACGCAGTATTTT. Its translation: CASSIVWSTSGSTDTQYF.

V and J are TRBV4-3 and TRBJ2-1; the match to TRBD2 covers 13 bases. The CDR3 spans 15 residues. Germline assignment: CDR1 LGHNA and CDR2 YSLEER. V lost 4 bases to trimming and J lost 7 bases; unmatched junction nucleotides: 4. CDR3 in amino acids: CASSRGLAGRNEQFF. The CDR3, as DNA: TGCGCCAGCAGCCGGGGACTAGCGGGGAGGAATGAGCAGTTCTTC.

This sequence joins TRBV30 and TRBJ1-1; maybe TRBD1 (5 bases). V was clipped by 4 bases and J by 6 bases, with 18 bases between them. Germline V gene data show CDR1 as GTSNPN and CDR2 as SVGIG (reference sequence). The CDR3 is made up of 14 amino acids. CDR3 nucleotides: TGTGCCTGGATGGATAAGGGGAACTACGCTGAAGCTTTCTTT. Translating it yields CAWMDKGNYAEAFF.

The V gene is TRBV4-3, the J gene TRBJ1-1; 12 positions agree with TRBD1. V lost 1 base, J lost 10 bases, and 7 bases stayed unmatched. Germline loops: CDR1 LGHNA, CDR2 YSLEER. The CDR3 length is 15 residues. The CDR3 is CASSQATRDRGRAFF. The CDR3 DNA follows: TGCGCCAGCAGCCAAGCGACCCGGGACAGGGGGCGAGCTTTCTTT.

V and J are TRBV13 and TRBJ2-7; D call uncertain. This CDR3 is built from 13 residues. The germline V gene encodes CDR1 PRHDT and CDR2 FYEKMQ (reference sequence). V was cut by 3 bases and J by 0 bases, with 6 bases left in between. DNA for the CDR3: TGTGCCAGCAGCTTTCACAGCTCCTACGAGCAGTACTTC. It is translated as CASSFHSSYEQYF.